This TCR beta chain was sequenced for a study of CD8+ T cells in alopecia areata. In each case, RNA was isolated and then reverse transcribed into cDNA as the sequencing template. Produced via immunoSEQ multiplex PCR; TCRdb's table is partial and in-frame only. This repertoire shows around 100,000 clones, less than 75% found once; its top ten account for 12%. General observations from the study: It was lesional scalp, especially alopecia totalis/universalis, that showed higher clonality than normal scalp.

Treatment defined: oral pan-JAK inhibitor, 5-10 mg twice daily. A word on this clone: What it binds is unknown.

V was clipped by 4 bases and J by 3 bases, with 9 bases between them. This CDR3 spans 13 amino acids. Germline CDR1 is MNHEY and CDR2 is SVGAGI. The chain carries TRBV6-5 and TRBJ1-2; no firm D call. This TCR was sampled from a human donor with alopecia areata. Sequenced material: CD8+ T cells sorted from blood, taken at week 24, from a patient treated with tofacitinib. The chain's CDR3 is CASSFQAYYGYTF. The CDR3 nucleotides are TGTGCCAGCAGTTTCCAGGCATACTATGGCTACACCTTC.